The 18 T cell receptor beta chains below were found in one sample sequenced in a study of blood T cells in healthy people across ages. PCR was performed a second time for about 6 to 11 cycles using a sample-barcoded 5' primer and a J-beta primer mix. In TCRdb, the 5' RACE reads were re-called with MiXCR into one record per CDR3 protein. This table holds about 800,000 distinct CDR3 sequences, more than 20% found once. Separately, the same data were catalogued under a study of T cells of mothers and their children.

Sequencing was done on a sample of blood. These receptor sequences come from a boy aged 10-17 years in good health.

The rearrangement uses TRBV2 and TRBJ1-1; no clear D gene. The CDR3 loop spans 12 amino acids. The germline CDR1 and CDR2 sequences are SNHLY and FYNNEI. V was pared by 10 bases and J by 3 bases, with 12 bases between. CDR3 region: CANSFGDTEAFF. The CDR3 DNA follows: TGTGCCAACTCGTTTGGGGACACTGAAGCTTTCTTT.

This chain uses TRBV9 with TRBJ1-2; tentative D call: TRBD1 (5 bases). Trimming cost V 0 bases and J 5 bases, with 5 bases left between them. CDR1 is SGDLS and CDR2 is YYNGEE in the germline V gene. This CDR3 has 12 amino acids. The DNA for the CDR3 is TGTGCCAGCAGCGTAGAGGGGTATGGCTACACCTTC. It yields the protein CASSVEGYGYTF.

There are many counts of this clonotype. V usage is TRBV20-1 and J usage is TRBJ1-1, with 8 nucleotides matching TRBD1. The V and J ends lost 5 bases and 6 bases, in that order; junction bases with no gene match: 14. Germline values: CDR1 DFQATT, CDR2 SNEGSKA (reference sequence). The CDR3 sequence is 15 residues long. This CDR3 reads CSAGGTGPMRPEAFF. As DNA, the CDR3 is TGCAGTGCTGGAGGGACAGGCCCTATGAGACCTGAAGCTTTCTTT.

This chain joins TRBV28 and TRBJ2-3; D is perhaps TRBD1 or TRBD2 (6 bases each). CDR1 and CDR2 from the germline V gene are MDHEN and SYDVKM. This CDR3 comprises 14 residues. Trimming took off 6 bases at V and 2 bases at J, with 12 bases between the two ends. The CDR3 is CASRTGAITDTQYF. The CDR3 DNA sequence: TGTGCCAGCAGGACGGGGGCCATCACAGATACGCAGTATTTT.

This rearrangement joins TRBV27 to TRBJ2-3; TRBD1 matches 7 bases. Germline CDR1 reads MNHEY; CDR2 reads SMNVEV (reference sequence). The CDR3 extends over 16 amino acids. Losses at the gene ends were 6 bases for V and 2 bases for J; bases not matched to a gene: 11. This CDR3 reads CASRLPPGQPTDTQYF. The CDR3 coding sequence is TGTGCCAGCAGACTGCCTCCGGGACAGCCCACAGATACGCAGTATTTT.

This chain connects TRBV28 to TRBJ1-1, with 10 nucleotides matching TRBD1. In germline, CDR1 is MDHEN, CDR2 SYDVKM. There are 16 residues in the CDR3. The ends lost 4 bases at V and 3 bases at J; junction bases unmatched: 8. Here the CDR3 DNA reads TGTGCCAGCAGTTGGACAGGGGGGGTCGAGGACACTGAAGCTTTCTTT. Amino acid sequence: CASSWTGGVEDTEAFF. The full variable domain, in which reference TRBV28 and TRBJ1-1 provide the parts outside the CDR3, is DVKVTQSSRYLVKRTGEKVFLECVQDMDHENMFWYRQDPGLGLRLIYFSYDVKMKEKGDIPEGYSVSREKKERFSLILESASTNQTSMYLCASSWTGGVEDTEAFFGQGTRLTVV.

This rearrangement joins TRBV29-1 to TRBJ2-3, with 10 bases identical to TRBD2. Germline CDR1 SQVTM, CDR2 ANQGSEA. CDR3 length equals 14 residues. As DNA, the CDR3 is TGCGCCCACCTAGCGGGAGAGTTTATAGATACGCAGTATTTT. It translates to CAHLAGEFIDTQYF.

J is TRBJ2-5 and V is TRBV6-1, with a possible D match to TRBD2 (5 bases). The end of the DNA aligns better with TRBJ2-1, so the J call may be wrong. The CDR3 loop spans 12 amino acids. In germline, CDR1 is MNHNS, CDR2 SASEGT. The CDR3 spells CASSEQREEQFF. In DNA form, the CDR3 reads TGTGCCAGCAGTGAACAGAGGGAAGAGCAGTTCTTC.

This clonotype was seen a handful of times. The chain employs TRBV28 and TRBJ1-5; D perhaps matches TRBD1 (6 bases). V lost 8 bases and J lost 3, with 20 bases in between. Germline V gene lookup returns CDR1 MDHEN and CDR2 SYDVKM. CDR3 length equals 16 residues. CDR3 amino acids: CASHTTSTGINQPQHF. In nucleotides, the CDR3 is TGTGCCAGCCATACTACTTCGACAGGTATCAATCAGCCCCAGCATTTT.

This clonotype was observed a handful of times. The rearrangement links TRBV6-5 to TRBJ2-3; D is uncertain. Germline V CDR1 and CDR2: MNHEY, SVGAGI. Trimming stripped 10 bases from V and 8 bases from J, with 16 bases between. The CDR3 extends over 12 amino acids. The CDR3 spells CATNSGVGTQYF. DNA of the CDR3: TGTGCCACCAACTCAGGAGTGGGTACGCAGTATTTT.

This chain links TRBV7-9 with TRBJ2-7; tentatively, D is TRBD2 (6 bases). CDR3 length: 13 amino acids. The V end lost 4 bases, the J end lost 12 bases, and 19 bases lay between the germline ends. The V gene's germline CDR1 is SEHNR and CDR2 FQNEAQ (reference sequence). The CDR3 region has the DNA TGTGCCAGCAGCTACGATAGGTCGACTAGGCTGTACTTC. Its translation: CASSYDRSTRLYF.

This clonotype was detected a few times. CDR3 amino acids: CASTRTGDTGELFF. CDR3 coding DNA: TGTGCCAGCACCCGTACAGGGGACACCGGGGAGCTGTTTTTT. The genes are TRBV12-3 or TRBV12-4 and TRBJ2-2, with 7 bases lining up with TRBD1. Losses at the gene ends were 7 bases for V and 3 bases for J; bases not matched to a gene: 5. The CDR3 has 14 residues.

The genes are TRBV21-1 and TRBJ1-5. TRBV21-1 constitutes a pseudogene. The CDR3 extends over 15 amino acids. CDR3: CANNPCALPYQPQHF. DNA for the CDR3: TGTGCCAACAATCCGTGTGCCCTACCCTATCAGCCCCAGCATTTT.

This chain joins TRBV30 and TRBJ1-2; D gene uncertain. Germline CDR1 reads GTSNPN; CDR2 reads SVGIG (reference sequence). The CDR3 spans 13 residues. V lost 7 bases and J lost 4, with 16 bases in between. CDR3 in amino acids: CAYAAGIGYGYTF. The CDR3 DNA reads as TGTGCCTACGCCGCAGGTATTGGCTATGGCTACACCTTC. Filled out from reference TRBV30 and TRBJ1-2, the complete variable domain reads SQTIHQWPATLVQPVGSPLSLECTVEGTSNPNLYWYRQAAGRGLQLLFYSVGIGQISSEVPQNLSASRPQDRQFILSSKKLLLSDSGFYLCAYAAGIGYGYTFGSGTRLTVV.

This clonotype was found a few times. The chain employs TRBV12-3 or TRBV12-4 and TRBJ1-6; D gene unclear. This CDR3 spans 16 amino acids. The V end lost 2 bases, the J end lost 4 bases, and 12 bases lay between the germline ends. CDR3 residues: CASSLWSGFYNSPLHF. The CDR3 DNA follows: TGTGCCAGCAGTTTATGGTCGGGCTTTTATAATTCACCCCTCCACTTT.

This chain uses TRBV14 with TRBJ2-6; possible D gene TRBD2, 5 bases. V shed 4 bases and J shed 0 bases, with 10 bases lying between them. Germline V lookup: CDR1 SGHDN, CDR2 FVKESK. The CDR3 is 16 residues long. The CDR3 loop is CASSPRGPSGANVLTF. The DNA for the CDR3 is TGTGCCAGCAGCCCACGGGGTCCCTCTGGGGCCAACGTCCTGACTTTC.

The chain joins TRBV6-1 to TRBJ1-5; TRBD1 agrees at 10 bases. CDR1 and CDR2 from the germline V gene are MNHNS and SASEGT. The V and J ends lost 7 bases and 4 bases, in that order; junction bases with no gene match: 4. The CDR3 has 14 residues. DNA for the CDR3: TGTGCCAGCACCCGGGACAGGGGAAATCAGCCCCAGCATTTT. Amino acids: CASTRDRGNQPQHF.

This chain uses TRBV15 with TRBJ2-1, with TRBD2 as a possible D gene (5 bases). Per the germline V gene, CDR1 is LNHNV and CDR2 is YYDKDF (reference sequence). The CDR3 has 15 amino acids. Trimming shortened V by 5 bases and J by 5 bases, and 16 bases separated the two germline ends. The CDR3 sequence: CATSLPLALHNEQFF. The CDR3 DNA reads TGTGCCACCAGCTTACCTCTAGCACTACACAATGAGCAGTTCTTC.